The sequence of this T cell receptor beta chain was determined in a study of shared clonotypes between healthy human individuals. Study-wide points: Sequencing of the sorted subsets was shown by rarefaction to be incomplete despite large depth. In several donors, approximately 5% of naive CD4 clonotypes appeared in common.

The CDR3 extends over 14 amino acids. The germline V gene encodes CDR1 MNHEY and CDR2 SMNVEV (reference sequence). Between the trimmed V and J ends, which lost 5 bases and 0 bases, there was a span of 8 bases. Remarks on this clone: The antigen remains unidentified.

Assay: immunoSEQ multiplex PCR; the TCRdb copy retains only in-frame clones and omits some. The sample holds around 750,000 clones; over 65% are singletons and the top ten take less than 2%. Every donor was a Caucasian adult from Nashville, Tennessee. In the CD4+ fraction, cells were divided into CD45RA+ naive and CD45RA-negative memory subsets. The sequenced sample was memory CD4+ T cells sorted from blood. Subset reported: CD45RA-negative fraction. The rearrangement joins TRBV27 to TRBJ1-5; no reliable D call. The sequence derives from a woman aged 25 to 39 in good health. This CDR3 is CASSPEASNQPQHF. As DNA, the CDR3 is TGTGCCAGCAGTCCTGAGGCTAGCAATCAGCCCCAGCATTTT.